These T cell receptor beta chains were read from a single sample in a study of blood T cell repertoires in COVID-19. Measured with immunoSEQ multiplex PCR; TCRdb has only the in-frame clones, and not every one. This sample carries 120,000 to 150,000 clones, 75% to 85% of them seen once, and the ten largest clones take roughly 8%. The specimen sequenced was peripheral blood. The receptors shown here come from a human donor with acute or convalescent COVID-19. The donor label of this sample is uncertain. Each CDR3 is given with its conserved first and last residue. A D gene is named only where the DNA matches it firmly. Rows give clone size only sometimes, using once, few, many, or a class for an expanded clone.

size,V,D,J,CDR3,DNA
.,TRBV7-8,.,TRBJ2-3,CASSASGLFTDTQYF,TGTGCCAGCAGCGCTTCAGGGCTCTTCACAGATACGCAGTATTTT
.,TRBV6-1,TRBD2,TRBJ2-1,CASSAGPGLANNEQFF,TGTGCCAGCAGTGCCGGACCGGGACTAGCTAACAATGAGCAGTTCTTC
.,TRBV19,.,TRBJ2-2,CASSAPGRNTGELFF,TGTGCCAGTAGTGCCCCCGGGAGAAACACCGGGGAGCTGTTTTTT
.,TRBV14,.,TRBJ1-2,CASSQEGSWGYTF,TGTGCCAGCAGCCAAGAAGGGAGTTGGGGCTACACCTTC
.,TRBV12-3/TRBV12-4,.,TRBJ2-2,CASSLESGRELFF,TGTGCCAGCAGTTTAGAATCGGGAAGGGAGCTGTTTTTT
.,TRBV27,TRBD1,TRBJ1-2,CASRTLDRGEGGYTF,TGTGCCAGCAGGACCCTGGACAGGGGAGAGGGTGGCTACACCTTC
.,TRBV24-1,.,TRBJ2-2,CATGTFTGELFF,TGTGCCACCGGCACGTTTACCGGGGAGCTGTTTTTT
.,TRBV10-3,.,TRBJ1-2,CAISDRWNYGYTF,TGTGCCATCAGTGACAGGTGGAACTATGGCTACACCTTC
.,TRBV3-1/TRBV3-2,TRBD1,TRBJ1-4,CASSQTGGNEKLFF,TGTGCCAGCAGCCAGACAGGGGGTAATGAAAAACTGTTTTTT
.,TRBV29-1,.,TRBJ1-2,CSVVEGPRGYTF,TGCAGCGTTGTAGAGGGGCCTCGGGGCTACACCTTC
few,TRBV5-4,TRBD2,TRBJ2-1,CASSLDPGLAGRYNEQFF,TGTGCCAGCAGCTTGGACCCGGGACTAGCGGGGAGGTACAATGAGCAGTTCTTC
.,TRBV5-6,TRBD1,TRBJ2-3,CASSRQGTDTQYF,TGTGCCAGCAGCAGACAGGGAACAGATACGCAGTATTTT
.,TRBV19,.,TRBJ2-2,CASSRSLNTGELFF,TGTGCCAGTAGCAGGTCACTGAACACCGGGGAGCTGTTTTTT
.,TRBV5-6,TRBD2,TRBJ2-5,CASSSSGGVQETQYF,TGTGCCAGCAGCTCTAGCGGGGGGGTCCAAGAGACCCAGTACTTC
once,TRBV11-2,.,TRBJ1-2,CASSLSVIYGYTF,TGTGCCAGCAGCTTGTCCGTAATCTATGGCTACACCTTC
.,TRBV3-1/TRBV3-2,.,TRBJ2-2,CASSQVLGTGELFF,TGTGCCAGCAGCCAGGTCCTAGGCACCGGGGAGCTGTTTTTT
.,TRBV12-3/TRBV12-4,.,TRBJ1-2,CASSLSGRPSF,TGTGCCAGCAGTTTATCAGGCAGGCCGTCCTTC
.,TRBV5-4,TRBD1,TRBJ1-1,CASSSRDRLNTEAFF,TGTGCCAGCAGCAGTCGGGACAGACTGAACACTGAAGCTTTCTTT
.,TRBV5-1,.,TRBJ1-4,CASSSRGETNEKLFF,TGCGCCAGCAGCTCCCGGGGGGAAACTAATGAAAAACTGTTTTTT
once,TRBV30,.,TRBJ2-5,CAWRQGGETQYF,TGTGCCTGGAGACAGGGAGGGGAGACCCAGTACTTC
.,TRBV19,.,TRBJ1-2,CASSIQSRGGNYGYTF,TGTGCCAGTAGTATACAATCCCGCGGGGGAAACTATGGCTACACCTTC
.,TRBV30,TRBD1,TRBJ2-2,CAWSVKGQGAAGELFF,TGTGCCTGGAGTGTAAAGGGACAGGGGGCGGCCGGGGAGCTGTTTTTT
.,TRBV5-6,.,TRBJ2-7,CASSSGTQYEQYF,TGTGCCAGCAGCTCCGGGACTCAGTACGAGCAGTACTTC
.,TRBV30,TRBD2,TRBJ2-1,CAWSVGSGDYNEQFF,TGTGCCTGGAGTGTGGGAAGCGGGGATTACAATGAGCAGTTCTTC
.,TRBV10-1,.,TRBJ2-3,CASSESTSTDTQYF,TGCGCCAGCAGTGAGTCGACTAGCACAGATACGCAGTATTTT
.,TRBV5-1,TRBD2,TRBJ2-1,CASSSEAGGYNEQFF,TGCGCCAGCAGCTCAGAAGCGGGGGGATACAATGAGCAGTTCTTC
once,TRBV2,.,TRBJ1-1,CASSREGGTEAFF,TGTGCCAGCAGCAGGGAGGGGGGCACTGAAGCTTTCTTT
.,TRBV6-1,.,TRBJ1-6,CASSDGQGDYNSPLHF,TGTGCCAGCAGTGACGGGCAGGGTGACTATAATTCACCCCTCCACTTT
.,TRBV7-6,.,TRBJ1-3,CASSLPGGLSASGNTIYF,TGTGCCAGCAGCCTCCCGGGGGGGTTATCGGCCTCTGGAAACACCATATATTTT
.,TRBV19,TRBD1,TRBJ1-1,CASSTGQGQAFF,TGTGCCAGTAGTACGGGACAGGGACAAGCTTTCTTT
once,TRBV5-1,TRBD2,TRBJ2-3,CASSFGTSGVTDTQYF,TGCGCCAGCAGCTTCGGGACTAGCGGGGTCACAGATACGCAGTATTTT
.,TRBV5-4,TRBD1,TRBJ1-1,CASGRRPGTGLSEAFF,TGTGCCAGCGGCCGTAGGCCCGGGACAGGGTTGTCTGAAGCTTTCTTT
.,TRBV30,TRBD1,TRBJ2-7,CAWSPGQGPEQYF,TGTGCCTGGAGTCCGGGACAGGGCCCGGAGCAGTACTTC
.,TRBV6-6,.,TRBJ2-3,CASTRGILPSTDTQYF,TGTGCCAGCACCAGGGGAATTCTGCCAAGCACAGATACGCAGTATTTT
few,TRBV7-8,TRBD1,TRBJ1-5,CASSLGGMDRGDNQPQHF,TGTGCCAGCAGCTTAGGAGGGATGGACAGGGGGGACAATCAGCCCCAGCATTTT
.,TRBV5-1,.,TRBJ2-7,CASSSPESSYEQYF,TGCGCCAGCAGCTCCCCCGAGAGCTCCTACGAGCAGTACTTC
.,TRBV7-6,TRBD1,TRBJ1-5,CASSLEAGGGSNQPQHF,TGTGCCAGCAGCTTAGAGGCAGGGGGCGGTAGCAATCAGCCCCAGCATTTT